This TCR beta chain was sequenced in a study of post-analysis software for immune sequencing data. Looking at the study overall: Relapsing-remitting, secondary progressive and progressive-relapsing courses of multiple sclerosis were included. Study results and caveats: Patients used a few TRBV segments, including TRBV5-6, TRBV5-1 and TRBV20-1, more often than controls. Clustering by F measure revealed strong co-clustering among samples prepared together in one batch. Compared against controls, patients with multiple sclerosis displayed significantly lower normalized Chao1 diversity.

As to this clonotype: Its antigen is unknown.

The CDR3 loop spans 17 amino acids. Between the trimmed V and J ends, which lost 0 bases and 1 base, there was a span of 13 bases. Germline lookup yields CDR1 SGHNT and CDR2 YENEEA. TCR beta cDNA libraries included unique molecular identifiers. T cells numbering about 1 to 10 million gave rise to roughly 0.5 million cDNA molecules. One entry per CDR3 protein, called by TCRdb with MiXCR from the PCR reads. The sample has 820,000 or so distinct CDR3 sequences; about 50% are singletons. The V and J genes are TRBV11-3 and TRBJ1-5; D call uncertain. The material sequenced was blood. The receptor was derived from a girl under 18 with multiple sclerosis. CDR3 DNA sequence: TGTGCCAGCAGCTTAGATCGATTGGGGTTAAGCAATCAGCCCCAGCATTTT. The encoded protein is CASSLDRLGLSNQPQHF.